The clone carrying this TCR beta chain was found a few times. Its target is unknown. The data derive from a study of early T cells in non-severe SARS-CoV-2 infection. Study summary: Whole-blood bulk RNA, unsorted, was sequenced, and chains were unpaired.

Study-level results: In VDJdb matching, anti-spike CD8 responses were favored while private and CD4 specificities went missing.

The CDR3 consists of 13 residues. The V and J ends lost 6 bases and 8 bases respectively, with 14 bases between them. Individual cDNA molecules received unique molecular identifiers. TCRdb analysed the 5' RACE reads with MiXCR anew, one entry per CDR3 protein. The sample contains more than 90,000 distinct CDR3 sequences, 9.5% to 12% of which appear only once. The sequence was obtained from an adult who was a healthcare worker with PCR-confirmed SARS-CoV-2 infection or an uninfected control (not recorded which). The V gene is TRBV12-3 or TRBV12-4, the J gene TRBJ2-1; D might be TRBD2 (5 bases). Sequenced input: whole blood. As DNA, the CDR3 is TGTGCCAGCAGGCCGCCGGGGTCGGATGAGCAGTTCTTC. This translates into CASRPPGSDEQFF.